Presented here are 14 T cell receptor beta chains from one specimen sequenced in a study of control samples from healthy donors and cancer patients. Assay: immunoSEQ multiplex PCR; the TCRdb copy retains only in-frame clones and omits some. The sample consists of over 110,000 clones, roughly nine tenths of them appearing once. Sequenced sample: blood. These receptor sequences come from a woman aged 25 to 39 in good health.

The rearrangement joins TRBV5-4 to TRBJ2-5, with D perhaps matching TRBD2 (5 bases). Between the trimmed V and J ends, which lost 0 bases and 2 bases, there was a span of 11 bases. Looked up from germline, CDR1 is SGHNT and CDR2 is YYREEE (reference sequence). CDR3 length: 15 amino acids. The CDR3 bases are TGTGCCAGCAGCTTGGGGGTTGGCGGGCAAGAGACCCAGTACTTC. This gives the protein CASSLGVGGQETQYF.

In the case of this clone: Other DNA sequences in the sample encode the same CDR3. V and J are TRBV7-9 and TRBJ2-7; D is ambiguous. The CDR3 is 14 residues long. Germline lookup yields CDR1 SEHNR and CDR2 FQNEAQ (reference sequence). The V end lost 1 base, the J end lost 1 base, and 8 bases lay between the germline ends. The CDR3 coding sequence is TGTGCCAGCAGCTTAGAGGGATCATCCTACGAGCAGTACTTC. The encoded protein is CASSLEGSSYEQYF.

This sequence joins TRBV2 and TRBJ2-7, with D perhaps TRBD2 (5 bases). Germline V lookup: CDR1 SNHLY, CDR2 FYNNEI. V was cut by 9 bases and J by 4 bases, with 19 bases left in between. The CDR3 is 14 amino acids. DNA for the CDR3: TGTGCCAGAAGACCAAGCGGAAGCTCGTACGAGCAGTACTTC. Encoded protein: CARRPSGSSYEQYF.

V usage is TRBV28 and J usage is TRBJ1-2; 9 bases are shared with TRBD1. The CDR3 has 16 amino acids. The trim removed 2 bases at V and 2 bases at J, leaving 6 bases unmatched. The germline CDR1 and CDR2 sequences are MDHEN and SYDVKM. The CDR3 protein is CASSLGDTGGNYGYTF. The CDR3 coding sequence is TGTGCCAGCAGTTTAGGAGACACAGGGGGCAACTATGGCTACACCTTC.

The rearrangement joins TRBV29-1 to TRBJ2-3, with D possibly matching TRBD1 (5 bases). This CDR3 is built from 12 residues. Germline V lookup: CDR1 SQVTM, CDR2 ANQGSEA. V shed 7 bases and J shed 2 bases, with 10 bases lying between them. CDR3 DNA sequence: TGCAGCGCGACAGAGGACACAGATACGCAGTATTTT. It is translated as CSATEDTDTQYF.

This clone is a singleton in its sample. The gene calls are TRBV7-2 and TRBJ2-7, with 10 bases fitting TRBD2. CDR1 and CDR2 (germline): SGHTA, FQGNSA. J gave up 2 bases and V 0 bases, and 4 bases lay outside the gene matches. CDR3 length equals 16 residues. The CDR3 nucleotides are TGTGCCAGCAGCTTAGCCTTGCTAGCGGGGGCCTACGAGCAGTACTTC. This translates into CASSLALLAGAYEQYF.

This sequence joins TRBV19 and TRBJ2-5, with D unresolved. This CDR3 contains 13 residues. Trimming pared 3 bases from V and 5 bases from J, leaving 10 bases between. Per germline, CDR1 LNHDA and CDR2 SQIVND (reference sequence). In nucleotides, the CDR3 is TGTGCCAGTAGTATGCTAGTCATGGAGACCCAGTACTTC. Translated: CASSMLVMETQYF. Supplemented by reference TRBV19 and TRBJ2-5, the full variable domain reads DGGITQSPKYLFRKEGQNVTLSCEQNLNHDAMYWYRQDPGQGLRLIYYSQIVNDFQKGDIAEGYSVSREKKESFPLTVTSAQKNPTAFYLCASSMLVMETQYFGPGTRLLVL.

This chain joins TRBV19 and TRBJ1-3; D not resolved. Germline V CDR1 and CDR2: LNHDA, SQIVND (reference sequence). This CDR3 region has 14 residues. Trimming stripped 5 bases from V and 0 bases from J, with 8 bases between. CDR3 amino acids: CASSGPDSGNTIYF. CDR3 coding DNA: TGTGCCAGTAGTGGACCGGACTCTGGAAACACCATATATTTT.

The rearrangement joins TRBV30 to TRBJ1-2, with TRBD1 identical over 7 bases. CDR1 and CDR2 from the germline V gene are GTSNPN and SVGIG (reference sequence). This CDR3 region has 13 residues. V lost 0 bases to trimming and J lost 4 bases; unmatched junction nucleotides: 2. CDR3 protein: CAWSVRQGYGYTF. The CDR3 DNA reads as TGTGCCTGGAGTGTACGACAGGGCTATGGCTACACCTTC.

The chain couples TRBV6-1 to TRBJ2-1; perhaps TRBD1 as D (5 bases). This CDR3 is built from 13 residues. Trimming shortened V by 2 bases and J by 10 bases, and 12 bases separated the two germline ends. Per germline, CDR1 MNHNS and CDR2 SASEGT. Here the CDR3 reads CASSEWGAGEQFF. CDR3 bases: TGTGCCAGCAGTGAATGGGGCGCAGGGGAGCAGTTCTTC.

The V and J genes are TRBV9 and TRBJ1-1; D is perhaps TRBD1 (6 bases). V lost 3 bases and J lost 3, with 18 bases in between. The CDR3 sequence is 16 residues long. Germline V gives CDR1 SGDLS, CDR2 YYNGEE. CDR3: CASSGTAPDTYTEAFF. The DNA for the CDR3 is TGTGCCAGCAGCGGGACAGCTCCGGATACTTACACTGAAGCTTTCTTT.

The rearrangement uses TRBV5-6 and TRBJ1-2; a possible D gene is TRBD1 (5 bases). Germline CDR1 and CDR2: SGHDT and YYEEEE. This CDR3 comprises 15 residues. The ends were cut back, 0 bases at V and 3 bases at J, with 12 bases in the middle. CDR3 sequence reads: CASSLAGIGDYGYTF. CDR3 DNA sequence: TGTGCCAGCAGCTTGGCCGGTATAGGGGACTATGGCTACACCTTC.

The V gene is TRBV5-1, the J gene TRBJ2-1; 11 nucleotides align to TRBD2. V was clipped by 0 bases and J by 7 bases; unmatched bases: 9. The CDR3 totals 17 residues. From germline, CDR1 is SGHRS and CDR2 YFSETQ. The CDR3 nucleotides read TGCGCCAGCAGCTTGGTATTAGCGGGAGGGCGTGGGAATGAGCAGTTCTTC. This gives the protein CASSLVLAGGRGNEQFF.

V gene TRBV6-2 or TRBV6-3 combines with J gene TRBJ2-7; 8 positions match TRBD2. Germline V gene data show CDR1 as MNHEY and CDR2 as SVGEGT. V was pared by 4 bases and J by 0 bases, with 14 bases of the junction left unmatched. This CDR3 comprises 18 residues. The CDR3 region is CASSFSREATLRSYEQYF. The CDR3 DNA follows: TGTGCCAGCAGTTTCTCGCGGGAGGCAACCCTCCGCTCCTACGAGCAGTACTTC.